What follows describes a single TCR beta chain. The table came from immunoSEQ multiplex PCR; TCRdb's copy has only in-frame clones and leaves some out. The sample yields about 110,000 clones, about nine tenths seen once. In germline, CDR1 is ENHRY, CDR2 SYGVKD. This CDR3 is built from 17 residues. Trimming cost V 0 bases and J 4 bases; bases outside gene matches: 8. The record originates from a study of T cell changes during pregnancy in multiple sclerosis. The starting material was peripheral blood, obtained after pregnancy. This receptor was obtained from a female donor with multiple sclerosis, enrolled in a pregnancy study. The J gene is TRBJ1-1, the V gene TRBV10-3; 10 positions match TRBD1. The DNA for the CDR3 is TGTGCCATCAGTGAGTCGTGGGGACAGGGGAGTATCACTGAAGCTTTCTTT. Protein sequence: CAISESWGQGSITEAFF.